What follows are 9 T cell receptor beta chains derived from one specimen sequenced in a study of blood T cells in healthy people across ages. For the second PCR, which ran for about 7 to 11 cycles, a sample-barcoded 5' primer and a J-beta primer mix were used. TCRdb reprocessed the 5' RACE reads via MiXCR and lists one record per CDR3 protein. The repertoire holds 750,000 to 950,000 distinct CDR3 sequences, under 35% seen once, with 10% in the top ten. This same sample was also taken into another study, of T cells of mothers and their children.

Sample: blood. Every receptor here comes from a woman aged 40 to 55 in good health.

This clonotype has a handful of counts. V is TRBV25-1 and J is TRBJ1-2, with D possibly matching TRBD1 (5 bases). The length of the CDR3 is 14 residues. CDR1 and CDR2 from the germline V gene are MGHDK and SYGVNS. V was clipped by 4 bases and J by 13 bases, with 22 bases between them. In DNA form, the CDR3 reads TGTGCCAGCAGTGCCATCGGGACGGCGTCGGCATCCACCTTC. Translating it yields CASSAIGTASASTF.

In nucleotides, the CDR3 is TGTGCCAGCAGTTTCCTAGGGACTAGCGGGGGGATCCCCTACAATGAGCAGTTCTTC. It codes for CASSFLGTSGGIPYNEQFF. The chain carries TRBV6-5 and TRBJ2-1; 15 positions match TRBD2. V shed 4 bases, J shed 2 bases, and the junction held 9 bases outside the gene matches. This CDR3 comprises 19 residues. Germline values: CDR1 MNHEY, CDR2 SVGAGI.

V usage is TRBV19 and J usage is TRBJ2-4; D perhaps matches TRBD1 (6 bases). The J call is uncertain, as TRBJ2-7 better fits the DNA end. The germline gives CDR1 LNHDA, CDR2 SQIVND (reference sequence). CDR3 length: 12 residues. CDR3: CASSFGQLEQYF. DNA for the CDR3: TGTGCCAGTAGTTTTGGACAGCTCGAGCAGTACTTC.

There are a few counts of this clonotype. CDR3 loop: CASSLVREIYEQYF. The CDR3 nucleotides are TGTGCCAGCAGCCTCGTGAGAGAGATCTACGAGCAGTACTTC. This chain uses TRBV7-2 with TRBJ2-7; D is undetermined. V lost 5 bases to trimming and J lost 3 bases, with 14 bases between them. CDR1 and CDR2 (germline): SGHTA, FQGNSA. CDR3 length: 14 residues.

This clonotype has only a few counts. A read error may produce the germline difference seen at one junction end. V gene TRBV5-1 combines with J gene TRBJ1-2; D gene ambiguous. CDR3 length equals 15 residues. Germline V CDR1 and CDR2: SGHRS, YFSETQ. CDR3 residues: CASSLGGGSNYGHTF. For the CDR3, the DNA is TGCGCCAGCAGCTTGGGCGGAGGATCTAACTATGGCCACACCTTC.

The rearrangement uses TRBV30 and TRBJ1-4, with D possibly TRBD1 on 6 matching bases. CDR3 length: 12 residues. Germline values: CDR1 GTSNPN, CDR2 SVGIG (reference sequence). Trimming took 3 bases from V and 7 from J, leaving 9 bases between them. The CDR3 DNA sequence: TGTGCCTGGAGCCTAGGGGGTGAAAAACTGTTTTTT. Its translation: CAWSLGGEKLFF. Full variable domain (remainder filled in from reference TRBV30 and TRBJ1-4): SQTIHQWPATLVQPVGSPLSLECTVEGTSNPNLYWYRQAAGRGLQLLFYSVGIGQISSEVPQNLSASRPQDRQFILSSKKLLLSDSGFYLCAWSLGGEKLFFGSGTQLSVL.

This clonotype was seen a few times. With a much larger clone just one base away, this may be a read error. The chain recombines TRBV20-1 with TRBJ2-1; TRBD2 matches at 8 bases. The J call is doubtful: the DNA matches TRBJ2-7 better. Germline assignment: CDR1 DFQATT and CDR2 SNEGSKA (reference sequence). CDR3 size: 13 residues. The CDR3 reads CSAAGGHYNEQYF. The CDR3 nucleotides are TGCAGTGCTGCGGGGGGCCACTACAATGAGCAGTACTTC.

The rearrangement links TRBV6-5 to TRBJ1-3; maybe TRBD1 (5 bases). With 4 bases removed from V and 4 bases from J, the gap between germline ends came to 8 bases. There are 13 residues in the CDR3. CDR1 and CDR2 from the germline V gene are MNHEY and SVGAGI. CDR3 in DNA: TGTGCCAGCAGTTCCCGGGGGGGAAACACCATATATTTT. Translated, it gives CASSSRGGNTIYF.

In its sample, this clonotype was seen many times. The genes are TRBV29-1 and TRBJ2-1; TRBD2 aligns across 12 bases. Germline CDR1 reads SQVTM; CDR2 reads ANQGSEA. The CDR3 extends over 14 amino acids. V shed 1 base, J shed 5 bases, and the junction held 0 bases outside the gene matches. CDR3 sequence (DNA): TGCAGCGTTGAAGGACTAGCGGGAGACAATGAGCAGTTCTTC. Its protein is CSVEGLAGDNEQFF.